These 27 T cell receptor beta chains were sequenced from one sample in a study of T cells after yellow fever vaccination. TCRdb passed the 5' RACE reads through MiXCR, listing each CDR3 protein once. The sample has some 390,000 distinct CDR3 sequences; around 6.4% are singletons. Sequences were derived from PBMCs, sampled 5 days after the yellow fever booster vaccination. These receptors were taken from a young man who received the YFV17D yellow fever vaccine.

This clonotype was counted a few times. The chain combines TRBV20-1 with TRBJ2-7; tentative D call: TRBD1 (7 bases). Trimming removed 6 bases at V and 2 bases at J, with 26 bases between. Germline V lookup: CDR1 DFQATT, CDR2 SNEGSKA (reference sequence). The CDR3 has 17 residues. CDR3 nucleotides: TGCAGTGCAAAAACTCAGGGGGGAGAAATAGCAGCCTACGAGCAGTACTTC. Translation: CSAKTQGGEIAAYEQYF.

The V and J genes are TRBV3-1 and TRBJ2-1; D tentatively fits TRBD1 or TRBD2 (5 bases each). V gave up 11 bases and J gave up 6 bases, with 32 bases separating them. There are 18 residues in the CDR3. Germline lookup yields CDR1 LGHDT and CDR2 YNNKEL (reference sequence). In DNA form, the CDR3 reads TGTGCCTGCTGCCGTGCCGGGACGGCGACGTCGGTCGCCAATGAGCAGTTCTTC. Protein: CACCRAGTATSVANEQFF.

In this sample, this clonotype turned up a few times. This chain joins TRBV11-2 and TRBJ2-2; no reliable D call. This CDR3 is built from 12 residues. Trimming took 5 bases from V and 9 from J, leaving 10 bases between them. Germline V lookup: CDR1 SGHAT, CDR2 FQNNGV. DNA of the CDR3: TGTGCCAGCAGCGCGCAGAGCCGGGAGCTGTTTTTT. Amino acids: CASSAQSRELFF. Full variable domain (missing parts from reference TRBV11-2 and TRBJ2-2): EAGVAQSPRYKIIEKRQSVAFWCNPISGHATLYWYQQILGQGPKLLIQFQNNGVVDDSQLPKDRFSAERLKGVDSTLKIQPAKLEDSAVYLCASSAQSRELFFGEGSRLTVL.

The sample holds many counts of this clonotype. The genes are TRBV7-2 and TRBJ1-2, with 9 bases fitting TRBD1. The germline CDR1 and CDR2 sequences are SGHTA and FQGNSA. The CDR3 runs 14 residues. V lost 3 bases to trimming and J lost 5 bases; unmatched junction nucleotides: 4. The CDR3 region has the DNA TGTGCCAGCAGCTTTACAGGGGGCAAATATGGCTACACCTTC. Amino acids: CASSFTGGKYGYTF.

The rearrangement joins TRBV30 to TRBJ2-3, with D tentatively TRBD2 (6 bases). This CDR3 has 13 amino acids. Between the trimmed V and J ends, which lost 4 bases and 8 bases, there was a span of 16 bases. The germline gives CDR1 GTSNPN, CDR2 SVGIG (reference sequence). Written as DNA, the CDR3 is TGTGCCTGGATTGGGGACGGGACTCCTACGCAGTATTTT. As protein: CAWIGDGTPTQYF.

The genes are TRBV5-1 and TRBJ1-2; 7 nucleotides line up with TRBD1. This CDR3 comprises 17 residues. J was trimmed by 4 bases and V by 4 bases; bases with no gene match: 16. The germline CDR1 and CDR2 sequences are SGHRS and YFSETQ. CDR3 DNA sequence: TGCGCCAGCAGCCCAAAGAGGGAGGACAGGACTCCCTATGGCTACACCTTC. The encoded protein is CASSPKREDRTPYGYTF.

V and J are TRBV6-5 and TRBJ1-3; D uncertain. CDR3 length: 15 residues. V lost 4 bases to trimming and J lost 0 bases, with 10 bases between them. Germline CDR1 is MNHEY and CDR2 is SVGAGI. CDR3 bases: TGTGCCAGCAGTTTGATCGAGAACTCTGGAAACACCATATATTTT. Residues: CASSLIENSGNTIYF.

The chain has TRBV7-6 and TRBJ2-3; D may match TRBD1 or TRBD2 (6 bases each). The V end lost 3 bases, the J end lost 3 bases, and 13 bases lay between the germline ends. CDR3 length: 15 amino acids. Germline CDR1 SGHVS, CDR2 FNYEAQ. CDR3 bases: TGTGCCAGCAGCTTCTCCCAGGGGAGGACAGATACGCAGTATTTT. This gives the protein CASSFSQGRTDTQYF. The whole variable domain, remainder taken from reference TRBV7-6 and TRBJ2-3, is GAGVSQSPRYKVTKRGQDVALRCDPISGHVSLYWYRQALGQGPEFLTYFNYEAQQDKSGLPNDRFSAERPEGSISTLTIQRTEQRDSAMYRCASSFSQGRTDTQYFGPGTRLTVL.

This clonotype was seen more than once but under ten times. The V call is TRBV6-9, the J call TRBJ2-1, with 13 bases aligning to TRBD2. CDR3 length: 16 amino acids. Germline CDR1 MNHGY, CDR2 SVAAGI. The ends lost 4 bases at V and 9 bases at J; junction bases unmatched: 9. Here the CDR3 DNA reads TGTGCCAGCAGTTTCCGACTAGCGGGAGGTTCGGGTGAGCAGTTCTTC. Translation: CASSFRLAGGSGEQFF.

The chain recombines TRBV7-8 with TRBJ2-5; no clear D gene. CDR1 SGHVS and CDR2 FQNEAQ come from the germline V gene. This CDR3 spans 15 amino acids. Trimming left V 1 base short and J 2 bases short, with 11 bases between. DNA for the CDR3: TGTGCCAGCAGCTTAGGCAGGATAGGGCAAGAGACCCAGTACTTC. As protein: CASSLGRIGQETQYF.

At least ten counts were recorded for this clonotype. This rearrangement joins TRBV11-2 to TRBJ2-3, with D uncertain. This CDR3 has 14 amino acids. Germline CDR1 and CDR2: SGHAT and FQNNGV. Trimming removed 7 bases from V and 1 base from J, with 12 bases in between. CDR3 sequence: CASTRPWGTDTQYF. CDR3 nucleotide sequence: TGTGCCAGCACCAGACCCTGGGGCACAGATACGCAGTATTTT.

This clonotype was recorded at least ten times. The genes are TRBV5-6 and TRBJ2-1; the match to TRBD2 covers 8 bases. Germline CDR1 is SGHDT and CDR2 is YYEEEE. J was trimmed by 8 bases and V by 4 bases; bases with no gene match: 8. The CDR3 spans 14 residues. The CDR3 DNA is TGTGCCAGCAGCCGCCCGGGACTAGTTTATGAGCAGTTCTTC. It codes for CASSRPGLVYEQFF.

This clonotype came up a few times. CDR3: CSARVSGSGGTGELFF. The CDR3 DNA sequence: TGCAGTGCTAGAGTGAGCGGGAGCGGGGGCACCGGGGAGCTGTTTTTT. The chain carries TRBV20-1 and TRBJ2-2, with 8 bases lining up with TRBD2. CDR3 length: 16 amino acids. Germline V CDR1 and CDR2: DFQATT, SNEGSKA (reference sequence). J was trimmed by 4 bases and V by 1 base; bases with no gene match: 8.

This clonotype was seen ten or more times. The CDR3 bases are TGTGCCACTAGGACTAGCGGGAGCAGCGAGCAGTTCTTC. It specifies CATRTSGSSEQFF. The chain is built from TRBV5-6 and TRBJ2-1; TRBD2 matches at 13 bases. Germline loops: CDR1 SGHDT, CDR2 YYEEEE. Germline trimming cut 9 bases from V and 10 bases from J; bases unmatched to any gene: 7. The CDR3 covers 13 residues.

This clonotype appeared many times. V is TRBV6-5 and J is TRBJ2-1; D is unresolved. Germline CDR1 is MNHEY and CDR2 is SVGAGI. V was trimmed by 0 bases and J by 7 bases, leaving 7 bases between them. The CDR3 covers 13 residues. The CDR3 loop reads CASSYSVGNEQFF. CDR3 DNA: TGTGCCAGCAGTTACTCTGTCGGTAATGAGCAGTTCTTC.

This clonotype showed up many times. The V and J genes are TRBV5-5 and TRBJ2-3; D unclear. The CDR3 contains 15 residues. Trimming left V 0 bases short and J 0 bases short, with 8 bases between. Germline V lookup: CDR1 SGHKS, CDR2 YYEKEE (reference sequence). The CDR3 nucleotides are TGTGCCAGCAGCTTGGTTTCAGCCAGCACAGATACGCAGTATTTT. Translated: CASSLVSASTDTQYF. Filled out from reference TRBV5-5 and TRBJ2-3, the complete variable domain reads DAGVTQSPTHLIKTRGQQVTLRCSPISGHKSVSWYQQVLGQGPQFIFQYYEKEERGRGNFPDRFSARQFPNYSSELNVNALLLGDSALYLCASSLVSASTDTQYFGPGTRLTVL.

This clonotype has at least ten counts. DNA for the CDR3: TGCAGCGTTGACCCCAACAGGGGGCAAGAGACCCAGTACTTC. Its translation is CSVDPNRGQETQYF. J is TRBJ2-5 and V is TRBV29-1; 8 bases agree with TRBD1. Germline V gene data show CDR1 as SQVTM and CDR2 as ANQGSEA. This CDR3 contains 14 residues. V lost 3 bases and J lost 2; bases outside the gene matches: 5.

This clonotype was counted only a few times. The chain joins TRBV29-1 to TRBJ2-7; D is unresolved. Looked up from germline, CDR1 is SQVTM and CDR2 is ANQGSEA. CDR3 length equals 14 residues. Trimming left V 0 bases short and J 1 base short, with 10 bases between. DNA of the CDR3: TGCAGCGTTGAAGATCGAGTCAGTTCCTACGAGCAGTACTTC. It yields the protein CSVEDRVSSYEQYF.

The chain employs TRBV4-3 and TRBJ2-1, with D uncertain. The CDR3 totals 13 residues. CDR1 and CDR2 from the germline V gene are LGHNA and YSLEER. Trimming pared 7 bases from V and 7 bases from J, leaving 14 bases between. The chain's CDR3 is CASTGHSSNEQFF. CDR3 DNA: TGCGCCAGCACCGGGCATAGCTCTAATGAGCAGTTCTTC.

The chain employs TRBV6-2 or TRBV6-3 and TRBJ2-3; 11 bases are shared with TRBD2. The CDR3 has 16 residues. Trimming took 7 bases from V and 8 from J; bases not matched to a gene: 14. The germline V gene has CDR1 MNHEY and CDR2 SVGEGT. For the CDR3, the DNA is TGTGCCAGCACCGGCACCCCGGGACTAGCGGAATCTACGCAGTATTTT. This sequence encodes CASTGTPGLAESTQYF.

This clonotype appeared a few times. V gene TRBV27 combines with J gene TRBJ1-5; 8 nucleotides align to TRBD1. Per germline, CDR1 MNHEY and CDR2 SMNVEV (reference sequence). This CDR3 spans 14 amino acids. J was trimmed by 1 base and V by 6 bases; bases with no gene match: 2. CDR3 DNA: TGTGCCAGCAGGGACAGGGACAGCAATCAGCCCCAGCATTTT. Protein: CASRDRDSNQPQHF.

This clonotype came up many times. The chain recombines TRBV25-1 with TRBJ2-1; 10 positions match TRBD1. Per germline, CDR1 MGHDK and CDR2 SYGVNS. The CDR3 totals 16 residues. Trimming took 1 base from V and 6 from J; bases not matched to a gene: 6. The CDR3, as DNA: TGTGCCAGCAGTGAATTTGGACAGGGGGTTTCCAATGAGCAGTTCTTC. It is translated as CASSEFGQGVSNEQFF.

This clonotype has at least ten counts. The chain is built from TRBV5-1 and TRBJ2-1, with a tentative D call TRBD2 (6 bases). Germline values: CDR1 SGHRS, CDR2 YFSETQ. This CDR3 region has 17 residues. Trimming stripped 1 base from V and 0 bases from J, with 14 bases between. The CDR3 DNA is TGCGCCAGCAGCTTGTTGCTAGCGACGAGCTCCTACAATGAGCAGTTCTTC. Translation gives CASSLLLATSSYNEQFF.

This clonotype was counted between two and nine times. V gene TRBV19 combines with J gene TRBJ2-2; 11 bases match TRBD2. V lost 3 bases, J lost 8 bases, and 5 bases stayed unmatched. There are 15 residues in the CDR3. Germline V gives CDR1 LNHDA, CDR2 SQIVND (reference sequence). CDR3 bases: TGTGCCAGTAGTATTATACTAGCGGGAGCTGGGGAGCTGTTTTTT. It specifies CASSIILAGAGELFF.

The CDR3 coding sequence is TGTGCCAGTAGTCCACGACGGGAGTCGGGGGATACGCAGTATTTT. The encoded protein is CASSPRRESGDTQYF. The genes are TRBV19 and TRBJ2-3; D perhaps matches TRBD2 (6 bases). The CDR3 has 15 amino acids. Looked up from germline, CDR1 is LNHDA and CDR2 is SQIVND (reference sequence). The germline V and J ends were trimmed by 5 bases and 6 bases, with 18 bases remaining between them.

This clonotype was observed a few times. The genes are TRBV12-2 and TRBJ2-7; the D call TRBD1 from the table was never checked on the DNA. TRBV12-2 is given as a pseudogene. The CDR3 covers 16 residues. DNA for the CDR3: TGTGCAAGTCGCTCCGGCCGGGGCGGGGATTCCTACGAGCAGTACTTC. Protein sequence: CASRSGRGGDSYEQYF.

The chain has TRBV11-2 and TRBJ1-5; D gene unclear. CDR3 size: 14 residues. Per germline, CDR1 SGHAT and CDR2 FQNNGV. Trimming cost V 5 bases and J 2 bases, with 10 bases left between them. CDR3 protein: CASSHSGRNQPQHF. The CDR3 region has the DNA TGTGCCAGCAGCCATTCGGGTCGCAATCAGCCCCAGCATTTT.